A single sample gave rise to the 14 T cell receptor beta chains below, sequenced in a study of read filtering for tumor transcriptome and immune sequencing. This library used roughly 400 ng RNA and molecular barcoded adaptors spanning alpha/delta and beta/gamma chains. In TCRdb, the reads were re-called with MiXCR into one record per CDR3 protein. Of about 23,000 distinct CDR3 sequences in the sample, roughly an eighth were seen once. Input material: a population of CD138-negative cells sorted from bone marrow. The receptors were gathered from a donor older than 35 with multiple myeloma.

This chain connects TRBV29-1 to TRBJ1-1; D remains unclear. Trimming left V 3 bases short and J 7 bases short, with 15 bases between. CDR1 SQVTM and CDR2 ANQGSEA come from the germline V gene. The CDR3 totals 13 residues. CDR3 bases: TGCAGCGTTGAGGTAGGCGCGGGTGTTGAAGCTTTCTTT. Residues: CSVEVGAGVEAFF.

The chain has TRBV4-1 and TRBJ2-3, with TRBD2 matching 7 bases. CDR1 and CDR2 from the germline V gene are MGHRA and YSYEKL. The CDR3 runs to 15 residues. J lost 4 bases, V lost 1 base, and 5 bases had no gene match. As DNA, the CDR3 is TGCGCCAGCAGCCAAGTCGGCGGGAGAGCAGATACGCAGTATTTT. It codes for CASSQVGGRADTQYF.

With regard to this clonotype: A much larger clone lies one base from this, so it may be a read error. The chain joins TRBV11-2 to TRBJ2-6; TRBD1 is a possible D gene (5 bases). The CDR3 contains 15 residues. Germline loops: CDR1 SGHAT, CDR2 FQNNGV. V lost 5 bases and J 3 bases, leaving 11 bases between the germline ends. This CDR3 reads CASSTGASGANVLTF. CDR3 coding DNA: TGTGCCAGCAGCACAGGCGCGAGTGGGGCCAACGTCCTGACTTTC.

This clonotype was seen at least ten times. The chain joins TRBV28 to TRBJ1-5, with D possibly matching TRBD1 (6 bases). CDR1 and CDR2 from the germline V gene are MDHEN and SYDVKM. The CDR3 totals 14 residues. The V end lost 6 bases, the J end lost 5 bases, and 14 bases lay between the germline ends. The CDR3 DNA follows: TGTGCCAGCAGGGGGGCCTTCAGAGATCAGCCCCAGCATTTT. Translating gives CASRGAFRDQPQHF.

This clonotype was detected ten times or more. V and J are TRBV28 and TRBJ2-1; 8 bases are a match to TRBD1. This CDR3 is 17 amino acids long. In germline, CDR1 is MDHEN, CDR2 SYDVKM. With V trimmed by 6 bases and J by 8 bases, 18 bases remained unmatched. The CDR3 DNA follows: TGTGCCAGCAGCCCCCCTCGACAGGGGTTATTTTTCGATGAGCAGTTCTTC. Translation gives CASSPPRQGLFFDEQFF.

Turning to this clonotype: A clone one base away is much larger, so this may be a read error. The chain recombines TRBV20-1 with TRBJ2-1, with D unresolved. The V gene's germline CDR1 is DFQATT and CDR2 SNEGSKA (reference sequence). The CDR3 has 10 residues. CDR3 DNA sequence: TGCAGTGCCGCCTACGATGAGCAGTTCTTC. Translated: CSAAYDEQFF.

Comments on this clonotype: The junction and the germline gene differ at one end; a read error may be behind it. The J gene is TRBJ2-1, the V gene TRBV20-1; 9 positions match TRBD2. Germline loops: CDR1 DFQATT, CDR2 SNEGSKA (reference sequence). This CDR3 spans 14 amino acids. The CDR3 nucleotides are TGCAGTGCTAGCCGTAGCGGGAGTTACAATGGGCAGTCCTTC. As protein: CSASRSGSYNGQSF.

This clonotype was counted at least ten times. This chain joins TRBV19 and TRBJ1-5, with D unclear. CDR1 and CDR2 from the germline V gene are LNHDA and SQIVND (reference sequence). This CDR3 spans 14 amino acids. The ends were cut back, 7 bases at V and 3 bases at J, with 13 bases in the middle. CDR3 DNA: TGTGCCAGTAAGAGACACGCAGACAATCAGCCCCAGCATTTT. Encoded protein: CASKRHADNQPQHF.

Concerning this clonotype: One end of the junction varies from germline; a read error may be responsible. The gene calls are TRBV3-1 and TRBJ2-2; possibly TRBD2 for D (6 bases). Germline CDR1 LGHDT, CDR2 YNNKEL (reference sequence). CDR3 length equals 15 residues. Written as DNA, the CDR3 is TGTGCCAGCAGCCAAGTGCTAGCGCACACCGGGGAGCCGTTCTTT. As protein: CASSQVLAHTGEPFF.

This clonotype was counted many times. The V and J genes are TRBV18 and TRBJ2-1; D tentatively fits TRBD1 or TRBD2 (5 bases each). CDR3 length: 15 amino acids. From germline, CDR1 is KGHSH and CDR2 LQKENI. The V and J ends lost 0 bases and 5 bases respectively, with 11 bases between them. The CDR3 DNA follows: TGTGCCAGCTCACCACCAGCGGCAGGGCACAATGAGCAGTTCTTC. It specifies CASSPPAAGHNEQFF.

This clonotype appeared a few times. A much larger clone differs from this one at a single base, so this may be a read error. This chain connects TRBV27 to TRBJ2-1, with a weak D call TRBD1 (7 bases). The ends were cut back, 3 bases at V and 12 bases at J, with 18 bases in the middle. CDR1 MNHEY and CDR2 SMNVEV come from the germline V gene (reference sequence). CDR3 length: 14 amino acids. The CDR3: CASSLRDSSDGQFF. DNA of the CDR3: TGTGCCAGCAGTTTGCGGGACAGTTCGGATGGGCAGTTCTTC.

This clonotype was seen repeatedly, ten times or more. V gene TRBV12-3 or TRBV12-4 combines with J gene TRBJ1-5; TRBD1 agrees at 9 bases. V lost 1 base, J lost 7 bases, and 5 bases stayed unmatched. This CDR3 has 15 amino acids. CDR3 residues: CASSLGGQGNQPQHF. The CDR3 DNA follows: TGTGCCAGCAGTTTAGGCGGACAGGGGAACCAGCCCCAGCATTTT.

J is TRBJ2-3 and V is TRBV18; 8 positions match TRBD1. The CDR3 consists of 18 residues. Germline lookup yields CDR1 KGHSH and CDR2 LQKENI. V dropped 3 bases and J dropped 4; count of bases not matched to a gene: 15. The CDR3 coding sequence is TGTGCCAGCTCACCGCAACCGTCCGGGACAGGAGTCTCAGATACGCAGTATTTT. Protein: CASSPQPSGTGVSDTQYF.

The V and J genes are TRBV2 and TRBJ2-2; no clear D gene. From germline, CDR1 is SNHLY and CDR2 FYNNEI. V lost 6 bases and J lost 6, with 14 bases in between. The CDR3 covers 14 residues. DNA of the CDR3: TGTGCCAGCAGGGTGTTTGAGCTAGCCGGGGAGCTGTTTTTT. Amino acid sequence: CASRVFELAGELFF. Drawing the rest from reference TRBV2 and TRBJ2-2, the complete variable domain is EPEVTQTPSHQVTQMGQEVILRCVPISNHLYFYWYRQILGQKVEFLVSFYNNEISEKSEIFDDQFSVERPDGSNFTLKIRSTKLEDSAMYFCASRVFELAGELFFGEGSRLTVL.